The next 14 T cell receptor beta chains were all read from a single sample in a study of blood T cell repertoires in COVID-19. TCRdb's copy holds only in-frame clones and misses some; the assay was immunoSEQ multiplex PCR. The sample records 150,000 to 200,000 clones, around 86% being singletons. The sample taken for sequencing was peripheral blood. The origin of the receptors is a man in his 60s with acute or convalescent COVID-19.

This chain connects TRBV5-1 to TRBJ2-1; the D gene is possibly TRBD2 (6 bases). CDR3 size: 14 residues. V was shortened by 6 bases and J by 0 bases, with 10 bases between the two germline ends. Germline V gene data show CDR1 as SGHRS and CDR2 as YFSETQ. For the CDR3, the DNA is TGCGCCAGCACTTCGGGGGACTCCTACAATGAGCAGTTCTTC. This encodes CASTSGDSYNEQFF.

The V call is TRBV27, the J call TRBJ1-6; possible D gene TRBD1, 5 bases. There are 14 residues in the CDR3. Germline V gene lookup returns CDR1 MNHEY and CDR2 SMNVEV (reference sequence). V lost 7 bases and J lost 7, with 14 bases in between. CDR3 amino acids: CASNGRGWNSPLHF. Here the CDR3 DNA reads TGTGCCAGCAATGGTAGGGGATGGAATTCACCCCTCCACTTT.

The CDR3, as DNA: TGCAGCGTTGGACTTTTAAGAACCTCTAACTATGGCTACACCTTC. It codes for CSVGLLRTSNYGYTF. V usage is TRBV29-1 and J usage is TRBJ1-2, with no clear D. Looked up from germline, CDR1 is SQVTM and CDR2 is ANQGSEA. This CDR3 is 15 amino acids long. The V end was cut by 4 bases, the J end by 0 bases, with 15 bases between.

The V and J genes are TRBV24-1 and TRBJ1-5; the match to TRBD1 covers 9 bases. Germline V CDR1 and CDR2: KGHDR, SFDVKD. This CDR3 comprises 15 residues. V gave up 2 bases and J gave up 6 bases; unmatched junction bases: 4. CDR3 DNA: TGTGCCACCAGTGATTCGGGACAGGGACGTCAGCCCCAGCATTTT. Translation: CATSDSGQGRQPQHF.

The rearrangement joins TRBV6-6 to TRBJ2-4; 11 positions match TRBD2. Germline V CDR1 and CDR2: MNHNY, SVGAGI (reference sequence). There are 13 residues in the CDR3. J lost 13 bases, V lost 6 bases, and 8 bases had no gene match. Here the CDR3 DNA reads TGTGCCAGCAGCACTACTAGCGGGAGTCGACAGTACTTC. It encodes CASSTTSGSRQYF.

The chain has TRBV5-1 and TRBJ2-5; a weak D match, TRBD2 (6 bases). This CDR3 has 13 residues. The V gene's germline CDR1 is SGHRS and CDR2 YFSETQ. The V end lost 5 bases, the J end lost 2 bases, and 10 bases lay between the germline ends. Here the CDR3 reads CASRSGLQETQYF. CDR3 nucleotides: TGCGCCAGCAGAAGCGGGCTGCAAGAGACCCAGTACTTC. Based on the CDR3 plus reference TRBV5-1 and TRBJ2-5, the full variable domain is KAGVTQTPRYLIKTRGQQVTLSCSPISGHRSVSWYQQTPGQGLQFLFEYFSETQRNKGNFPGRFSGRQFSNSRSEMNVSTLELGDSALYLCASRSGLQETQYFGPGTRLLVL.

In nucleotides, the CDR3 is TGTGCCATCAAGATAGCGGGAGTGGATAATGAGCAGTTCTTC. Translating it yields CAIKIAGVDNEQFF. This chain links TRBV10-3 with TRBJ2-1, with 9 bases that match TRBD2. CDR1 is ENHRY, CDR2 SYGVKD, per germline. The CDR3 loop spans 14 amino acids. V dropped 7 bases and J dropped 7; count of bases not matched to a gene: 8.

The rearrangement links TRBV27 to TRBJ2-7; 10 nucleotides match TRBD2. CDR1 is MNHEY and CDR2 is SMNVEV in the germline V gene (reference sequence). J lost 6 bases, V lost 8 bases, and 16 bases had no gene match. The CDR3 contains 16 residues. CDR3 bases: TGTGCCAGCGCCACATTGGCAGCGGGAGGGTTTTCCGAGCAGTACTTC. Protein: CASATLAAGGFSEQYF.

The chain joins TRBV6-5 to TRBJ2-3; TRBD2 agrees at 8 bases. CDR3 length equals 16 residues. Germline V CDR1 and CDR2: MNHEY, SVGAGI. V was clipped by 0 bases and J by 5 bases; unmatched bases: 7. The CDR3 loop is CASSYSIPLAGDTQYF. The CDR3 nucleotides read TGTGCCAGCAGTTACTCGATACCCCTAGCGGGAGATACGCAGTATTTT.

The chain employs TRBV9 and TRBJ2-1; D might be TRBD2 (5 bases). Germline CDR1 reads SGDLS; CDR2 reads YYNGEE. The CDR3 sequence is 13 residues long. The ends were cut back, 3 bases at V and 15 bases at J, with 19 bases in the middle. In DNA form, the CDR3 reads TGTGCCAGCAGCGCCGAGGGAAGCGGAGAGAGGTTCTTC. This codes for CASSAEGSGERFF.

This clone was found once. This chain joins TRBV5-1 and TRBJ2-7; no definite D call. This CDR3 is 14 amino acids long. CDR1 is SGHRS and CDR2 is YFSETQ in the germline V gene. V lost 0 bases and J lost 1, with 8 bases in between. The CDR3 coding sequence is TGCGCCAGCAGCTTGGCCGTTCCGTCCTACGAGCAGTACTTC. Translation: CASSLAVPSYEQYF.

In its sample, this clone was seen once. This chain connects TRBV28 to TRBJ1-2; 9 nucleotides agree with TRBD1. CDR3 length: 12 residues. Per germline, CDR1 MDHEN and CDR2 SYDVKM. CDR3 DNA sequence: TGTGCAACCAGGACAGGGGACTATGGCTACACCTTC. Its translation is CATRTGDYGYTF.

The V gene is TRBV9, the J gene TRBJ2-2; 9 positions match TRBD2. V lost 4 bases, J lost 0 bases, and 7 bases stayed unmatched. This CDR3 spans 17 amino acids. Germline CDR1 is SGDLS and CDR2 is YYNGEE. This CDR3 is CASSPRRLAANTGELFF. The CDR3 DNA sequence: TGTGCCAGCAGCCCCCGTCGACTAGCGGCGAACACCGGGGAGCTGTTTTTT.

This chain links TRBV15 with TRBJ2-1, with 10 bases matching TRBD2. CDR1 and CDR2 (germline): LNHNV, YYDKDF (reference sequence). Trimming cost V 1 base and J 15 bases; bases outside gene matches: 9. CDR3 length: 14 amino acids. The CDR3 reads CATSRGTSGPTRFF. CDR3 DNA sequence: TGTGCCACCAGCAGAGGGACTAGCGGCCCCACCCGGTTCTTC.